Sequencing of this T cell receptor delta chain was carried out in a study of γδ T cells in repeated Plasmodium falciparum infection (dated by TCRdb to about 2021). Study-wide context: Malian children exposed to intense seasonal malaria transmission were enrolled in the natural-infection arm and compared with Australian children matched for age and gender. Four controlled human malaria infections were administered to five malaria-naive U.S. adults over approximately 600 days by bites from P. falciparum NF54-infected Anopheles stephensi mosquitoes. Samples from controlled-infection subjects were taken at baseline, just before selected infections, and 21 days after each infection. Malian gammadelta TCR repertoires were analysed cross-sectionally during no-transmission periods and longitudinally across acute febrile malaria episodes. Using both natural infection in Mali and controlled human malaria infection, the study looked at the way repeated Plasmodium falciparum infection shapes the human gammadelta T cell repertoire. Paper-wide results and their limitations: Generalizability was limited because the Malian cohort was drawn from a small rural village of predominantly one ethnic group. In Vdelta2-negative gammadelta TCR repertoires, which were largely Vdelta1+, repeated controlled infections appeared to drive waves of new clonotype selection. Vdelta2-negative gammadelta TCR repertoires from Malian children appeared more clonally expanded, less diverse and less shared than those of Australian children. Analysis of inter-individual variability in gammadelta T cell responses was limited by the small size of the controlled-infection cohort. A highly stable polyclonal repertoire over time and infection, with many inter-individual overlapping TCRgamma sequences, was shown by Vgamma9/Vdelta2+ TCR repertoires.

For bulk TCR repertoire analysis, Vgamma9/Vdelta2+ and Vdelta2-negative gammadelta T cell populations were flow-sorted out of peripheral blood mononuclear cells. The protocol used for the library was multiplex PCR. The listed sequencing device is Illumina MiSeq. Each sorted gammadelta T cell sample was sequenced for both the TCR gamma (TRG) and TCR delta (TRD) chains. Under the source paper's analysis protocol: Clonotype tree plots, accumulated frequency of the top 20 clonotypes, diversity index (DI) and D75 metrics were included in the repertoire analyses. TCRdb called clones afresh from the public reads with CATT; identical DNA rows were later merged. V and J calls and clone size were set by TCRdb, not the authors. This sample lists some 100,000 delta-chain clones; approximately 1.5% were detected once. The ten largest clones capture over 8% of the sample. The germline V gene supplies CDR1 TSWWSYY and CDR2 QGS. Including cysteine and phenylalanine, the CDR3 has 21 amino acids. The only DNA kept is the CDR3, 63 bases in frame from the first base. V is clipped by 1 base and J by 0 bases, and the sequence between their germline boundaries is 27 bases long.

As to this clone: The specificity of this receptor is unknown. This probably arose from a read error, given a far larger clone one base away. This same CDR3 is encoded by further DNA sequences in the sample.

The V gene is TRDV1 and the J gene is TRDJ1, with TRDD2 tentatively as D gene (6 bases match). Assignment of the J gene here rests on matching the DNA to germline, because TCRdb gives none. The sequence was obtained from a pool of human donors (malaria-infected and uninfected, not separated). The sequenced material came from gamma-delta T cells from blood. CDR3 reads: CALGEPIRISYGVSYTDKLIF. Here is the DNA: TGTGCTCTTGGGGAACCGATCCGAATCTCCTACGGGGTCTCGTACACCGATAAACTCATCTTT.